This note documents a single T cell receptor beta chain sequence. Its antigen is not known. The V end was cut by 0 bases, the J end by 3 bases, with 6 bases between. This CDR3 comprises 13 residues. CDR1 is ENHRY, CDR2 SYGVKD, per germline. Next came a second PCR, run for roughly 6 to 11 cycles, which used a sample-barcoded 5' primer along with a J-beta primer mix. TCRdb re-called the 5' RACE reads through MiXCR, storing one row per CDR3 protein. This repertoire shows over 1,200,000 distinct CDR3 sequences, approximately 60% found once; its top ten account for 6.7%. This sample is part of a study of blood T cells in healthy people across ages. Study-wide results and limits: Versus aged donors, long-lived donors had higher diversity and more naive CD4+ cells.

The specimen sequenced was blood. This sequence originates from a man aged 18-30 years in good health. The chain combines TRBV10-3 with TRBJ2-7; D gene unclear. CDR3 nucleotides: TGTGCCATCAGTGAGTCGAAGAGCTACGAGCAGTACTTC. Translated, it gives CAISESKSYEQYF.